A selection of T cell receptor beta chains follows, all from one sample in a study of long-term antiretroviral therapy in people with HIV. TCRdb's table, derived via immunoSEQ multiplex PCR, lists solely in-frame clones and lacks some. The profile covers some 19,000 clones, with around 76% appearing a single time and approximately 7% taken by the ten largest. Specimen: unsorted PBMCs, collected 2.2 years after starting antiretroviral therapy. The receptors come from a man aged 45-60 years with HIV. Each CDR3 is given without its conserved first and last residue.

>TRBJ1-5|TRBV28
ASSPPGQGNQPQH
>TRBJ1-5|TRBV6-5
ASRQDGNQPQH
>TRBJ2-7|TRBV11-2
ASSLVLTSGRNHEQY
>TRBJ2-3|TRBV7-2
ASSLLGTEKY
>TRBJ1-2|TRBV7-9
ASSIEGRGSGYT
>TRBJ2-7|TRBV7-8
ASSWSYEQY
>TRBJ2-2|TRBV9
ASSANTGELF
>TRBJ1-5|TRBV28
ASTLPGKVQPQH
>TRBJ2-2|TRBV7-9
ASSAVQFSTGELF
>TRBJ2-2|TRBV5-1
ASSLAGQGNTGELF
>TRBJ2-3|TRBV4-3
ASSQGVKRGDPSTQY
>TRBJ1-2|TRBV6-5
ASSWRGANYGYT
>TRBJ2-5|TRBV5-1
ASSLAGNQETQY
>TRBJ1-2|TRBV7-9
ASSSSGTGYYGYT
>TRBJ2-1|TRBV11-2
ASSRILAGGIDEQF
>TRBJ2-3|TRBV10-3
AIRPRGAGTDTQY
>TRBJ2-5|TRBV7-6
ASSFKGGHRETQY
>TRBJ1-5|TRBV5-6
ASSQQMNQPQH
>TRBJ1-1|TRBV5-1
ASSGYRNTEAF
>TRBJ2-3|TRBV9
ASSVGGTATHTQY
>TRBJ1-1|TRBV18
ASSPSWGNTEAF
>TRBJ1-4|TRBV5-6
ASSLWAGEKLF
>TRBJ1-5|TRBV30
AWSRRVSQGGNQPQH
>TRBJ1-4|TRBV5-6
ASSVSPGPSNEKLF
>TRBJ2-7|TRBV27
ASSWSGSYEQY
>TRBJ2-7|TRBV6-5
ASSYWTNRGEQY
>TRBJ1-2|TRBV27
ASSSSLRGGEGYT
>TRBJ2-2|TRBV9
ASSAPLMGELF
>TRBJ2-3|TRBV9
ASSSRTGGWDTQY
>TRBJ2-3|TRBV5-1
ASSSWGQGTDTQY
>TRBJ1-2|TRBV6-1
ASSLQVLYGYT
>TRBJ2-3|TRBV18
ASTRRAGSTDTQY
>TRBJ2-7|TRBV4-1
ASSQGREQY
>TRBJ1-5|TRBV6-1
ASSRPGQGQPQH
>TRBJ2-7|TRBV18
ASSPMEGGNEQY
>TRBJ2-7|TRBV28
ASRANLRGEQY
>TRBJ1-1|TRBV29-1
SVVRGNMNTEAF
>TRBJ2-7|TRBV7-8
ASSLAGTGSGDEY
>TRBJ2-3|TRBV18
ASSFTGPGGPDTQY
>TRBJ2-1|TRBV5-1
ASSLEATSEQF
>TRBJ1-1|TRBV28
ASSLYLRGINTEAF
>TRBJ1-3|TRBV19
ASRRNSLSGNTIY
>TRBJ2-6|TRBV9
ASSPQTGANVLT
>-|TRBV7-9
ASSPPPGLAVNSYEQY
>TRBJ1-6|TRBV18
ASSLRQHDSPLH
>TRBJ1-2|TRBV29-1
SVQQGSYGYT
>TRBJ1-2|TRBV6-5
ASSERGFDYGYT
>TRBJ1-1|TRBV28
ASSLSDRGSTEAF
>TRBJ1-2|TRBV9
ASSVSRQGSYGYT
>TRBJ1-2|TRBV4-3
ASSQDAGGYYGYT
>TRBJ1-2|TRBV9
ASSPQIDRDLKGYT
>TRBJ2-2|TRBV28
ASSRAGSRTGELF
>TRBJ1-6|TRBV13
ASSLGPPTGYNSPLH
>TRBJ2-1|TRBV7-2
ASSLQAGGSLEQF